These 13 T cell receptor beta chains came from one sample sequenced in a study of CD8 T cells in Susac syndrome. The authors reverse transcribed about 0.5 to 1 ug RNA with random hexamers. One entry per CDR3 protein results from TCRdb running MiXCR on the immunoSEQ multiplex PCR reads. This sample has 160,000 or so distinct CDR3 sequences, with 85% to 95% found just once. Sequencing was done on a sample of CD8+ T cells from PBMCs. The receptor source for this set is a human donor with multiple sclerosis.

The chain uses TRBV29-1 and TRBJ2-1, with TRBD2 matching over 9 bases. The CDR3 spans 13 residues. The germline gives CDR1 SQVTM, CDR2 ANQGSEA. V shed 4 bases and J 8 bases; nucleotides not matched to a gene: 6. The chain's CDR3 is CSVVVSGSYEQFF. The CDR3 bases are TGCAGCGTTGTTGTTAGCGGGAGTTATGAGCAGTTCTTC.

This rearrangement joins TRBV5-6 to TRBJ1-1; D not resolved. Germline V CDR1 and CDR2: SGHDT, YYEEEE. The CDR3 is 18 amino acids. V lost 0 bases, J lost 1 base, and 19 bases lay in between. This chain's CDR3 is CASSLGSGSPPPNTEAFF. CDR3 bases: TGTGCCAGCAGCTTGGGGTCGGGGTCCCCCCCACCGAACACTGAAGCTTTCTTT.

The V and J genes are TRBV20-1 and TRBJ2-7; D call uncertain. Germline V gives CDR1 DFQATT, CDR2 SNEGSKA (reference sequence). This CDR3 has 14 amino acids. The V end was cut by 1 base, the J end by 0 bases, with 10 bases between. The CDR3 DNA is TGCAGTGCTAGAGGGCAGGCGATCTCCTACGAGCAGTACTTC. Amino acid sequence: CSARGQAISYEQYF.

This chain connects TRBV21-1 to TRBJ1-3; TRBD1, as called in the table, went unchecked against the DNA. TRBV21-1 is marked as a pseudogene. This CDR3 has 15 amino acids. CDR3: CASSASGTGGNTIYF. DNA of the CDR3: TGTGCCAGCAGCGCCAGCGGGACAGGTGGAAACACCATATATTTT.

In this sample, this clonotype turned up once. The CDR3 reads CASSLAGQGAHQPQHF. For the CDR3, the DNA is TGTGCCAGCAGCTTAGCAGGGCAGGGGGCCCATCAGCCCCAGCATTTT. The J gene is TRBJ1-5, the V gene TRBV7-9, with 8 bases that match TRBD1. Germline assignment: CDR1 SEHNR and CDR2 FQNEAQ (reference sequence). CDR3 size: 16 residues. The V segment lost 0 bases and the J segment 5 bases; nucleotides outside the gene matches: 6.

The chain has TRBV5-1 and TRBJ2-1; D not certain. V dropped 0 bases and J dropped 11 bases, with 15 bases sitting between them. Germline V CDR1 and CDR2: SGHRS, YFSETQ. This CDR3 spans 14 amino acids. CDR3 sequence reads: CASSLVVVPPKQFF. The CDR3 DNA reads TGCGCCAGCAGCTTGGTTGTGGTACCACCGAAGCAGTTCTTC.

V usage is TRBV27 and J usage is TRBJ1-2; TRBD1 agrees at 7 bases. CDR1 is MNHEY, CDR2 SMNVEV, per germline (reference sequence). The junction had 7 bases not matched to a gene; V was cut back by 5 bases and J by 4 bases. This CDR3 is built from 14 residues. CDR3 nucleotide sequence: TGTGCCAGCAGTCCGTCCAGGGGGTCCTATGGCTACACCTTC. This gives the protein CASSPSRGSYGYTF.

The chain employs TRBV7-3 and TRBJ2-3; the D gene is possibly TRBD1 (6 bases). The CDR3 length is 13 residues. CDR1 is SGHTA and CDR2 is FQGTGA in the germline V gene. V was pared by 1 base and J by 7 bases, with 9 bases between. The CDR3 loop reads CASSLRGQHTQYF. The CDR3 nucleotides are TGTGCCAGCAGCTTAAGGGGACAACATACGCAGTATTTT.

The chain joins TRBV30 to TRBJ2-7, with TRBD1 as a possible D gene (6 bases). The CDR3 has 13 residues. V lost 7 bases, J lost 3 bases, and 16 bases lay in between. Germline CDR1 reads GTSNPN; CDR2 reads SVGIG (reference sequence). The CDR3 DNA sequence: TGTGCCTCATTGGGGGCAGGGAGCTACGAGCAGTACTTC. Its protein is CASLGAGSYEQYF.

This clonotype was picked up one time. The rearrangement uses TRBV9 and TRBJ2-6; the match to TRBD2 covers 13 bases. Germline V gives CDR1 SGDLS, CDR2 YYNGEE. This CDR3 spans 19 amino acids. Losses at the gene ends were 4 bases for V and 1 base for J; bases not matched to a gene: 8. Here the CDR3 reads CASSPLGLAGASGANVLTF. The CDR3 DNA reads TGTGCCAGCAGCCCCCTAGGACTAGCGGGGGCGTCTGGGGCCAACGTCCTGACTTTC.

The rearrangement links TRBV25-1 to TRBJ1-2, with a tentative D call TRBD1 (5 bases). This CDR3 contains 12 residues. Trimming took off 6 bases at V and 3 bases at J, with 8 bases between the two ends. CDR1 and CDR2 from the germline V gene are MGHDK and SYGVNS. The CDR3 loop is CASRDSYYGYTF. Here the CDR3 DNA reads TGTGCCAGCAGAGACAGTTACTATGGCTACACCTTC.

The chain uses TRBV30 and TRBJ2-1; 7 bases match TRBD2. This CDR3 has 14 amino acids. V shed 4 bases, J shed 2 bases, and the junction held 5 bases outside the gene matches. Looked up from germline, CDR1 is GTSNPN and CDR2 is SVGIG (reference sequence). In DNA, the CDR3 is TGTGCCTGGAACCAAGGGACTACCTACAATGAGCAGTTCTTC. This codes for CAWNQGTTYNEQFF.

The chain is built from TRBV12-5 and TRBJ1-1; a weak D match, TRBD1 (6 bases). The CDR3 length is 18 residues. V was clipped by 3 bases and J by 0 bases, with 20 bases between them. Germline lookup yields CDR1 LGHNT and CDR2 FRNRAP. In DNA form, the CDR3 reads TGTGCTAGTGGTTTCAAGCTGGGGGGCGAATATATGAACACTGAAGCTTTCTTT. Translating it yields CASGFKLGGEYMNTEAFF.